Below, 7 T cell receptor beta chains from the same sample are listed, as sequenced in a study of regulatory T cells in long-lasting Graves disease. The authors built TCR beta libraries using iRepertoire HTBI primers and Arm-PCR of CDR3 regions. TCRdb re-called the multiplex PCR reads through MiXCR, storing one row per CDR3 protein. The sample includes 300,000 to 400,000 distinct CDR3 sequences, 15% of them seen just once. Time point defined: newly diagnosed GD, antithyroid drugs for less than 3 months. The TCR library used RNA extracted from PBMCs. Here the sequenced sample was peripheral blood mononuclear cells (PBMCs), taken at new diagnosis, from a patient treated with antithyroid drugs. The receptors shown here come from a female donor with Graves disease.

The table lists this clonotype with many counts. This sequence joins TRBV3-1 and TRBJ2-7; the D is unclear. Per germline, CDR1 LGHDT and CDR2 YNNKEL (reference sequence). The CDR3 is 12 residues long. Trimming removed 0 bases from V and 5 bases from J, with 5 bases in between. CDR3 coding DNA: TGTGCCAGCAGCCAAGAAAGTCACGAGCAGTACTTC. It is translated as CASSQESHEQYF.

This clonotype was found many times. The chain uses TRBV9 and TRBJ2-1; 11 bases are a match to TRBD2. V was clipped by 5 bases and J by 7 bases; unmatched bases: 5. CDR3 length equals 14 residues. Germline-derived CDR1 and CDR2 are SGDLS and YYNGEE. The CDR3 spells CASRLAGGRNEQFF. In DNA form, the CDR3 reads TGTGCCAGCAGGCTAGCGGGGGGTCGGAATGAGCAGTTCTTC.

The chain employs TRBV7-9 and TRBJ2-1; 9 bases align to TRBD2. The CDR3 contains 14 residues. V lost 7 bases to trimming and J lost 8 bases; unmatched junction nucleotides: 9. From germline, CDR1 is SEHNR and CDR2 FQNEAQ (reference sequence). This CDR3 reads CASTSGTSIHEQFF. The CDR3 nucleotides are TGTGCCAGCACCTCCGGGACTAGCATCCATGAGCAGTTCTTC.

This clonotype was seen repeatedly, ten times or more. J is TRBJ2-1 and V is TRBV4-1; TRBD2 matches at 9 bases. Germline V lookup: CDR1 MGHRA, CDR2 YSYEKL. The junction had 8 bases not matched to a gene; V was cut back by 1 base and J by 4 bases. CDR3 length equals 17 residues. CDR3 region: CASSQGPSGVSYNEQFF. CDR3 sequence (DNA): TGCGCCAGCAGCCAAGGGCCTAGCGGGGTATCTTACAATGAGCAGTTCTTC.

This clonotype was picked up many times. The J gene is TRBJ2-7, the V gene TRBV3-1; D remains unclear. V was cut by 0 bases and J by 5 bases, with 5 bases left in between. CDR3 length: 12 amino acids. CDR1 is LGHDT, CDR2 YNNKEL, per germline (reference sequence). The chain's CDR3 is CASSQDVHEQYF. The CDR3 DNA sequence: TGTGCCAGCAGCCAAGATGTCCACGAGCAGTACTTC.

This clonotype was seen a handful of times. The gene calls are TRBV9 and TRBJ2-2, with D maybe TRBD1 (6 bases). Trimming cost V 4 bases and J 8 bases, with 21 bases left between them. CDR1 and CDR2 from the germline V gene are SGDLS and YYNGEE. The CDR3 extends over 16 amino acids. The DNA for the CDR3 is TGTGCCAGCAGCTTCCGGGACACCTTAACGGGGGGGGAGCTGTTTTTT. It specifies CASSFRDTLTGGELFF.

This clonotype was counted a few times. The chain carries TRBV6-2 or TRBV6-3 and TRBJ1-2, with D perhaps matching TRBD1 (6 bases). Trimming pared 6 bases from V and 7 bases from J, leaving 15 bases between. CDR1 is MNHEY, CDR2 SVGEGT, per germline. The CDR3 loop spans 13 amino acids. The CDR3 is CASSLTGTRGYTF. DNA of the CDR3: TGTGCCAGCAGCCTCACAGGGACTCGTGGCTACACCTTC.